The source of this T cell receptor (beta chain) is a study of early T cells in non-severe SARS-CoV-2 infection. Each CDR3 protein gets one entry after TCRdb re-called the 5' RACE reads with MiXCR. The table has more than 20,000 distinct CDR3 sequences, roughly 4.1% seen once. The CDR3 covers 13 residues. The germline V gene has CDR1 MDHEN and CDR2 SYDVKM. The V gene end was trimmed by 8 bases and the J gene end by 6 bases; junction bases not matched to a gene: 7. Ten or more counts support this clonotype. This chain links TRBV28 with TRBJ1-5; 7 bases match TRBD1. The TCR originated in an adult who was a healthcare worker with PCR-confirmed SARS-CoV-2 infection or an uninfected control (not recorded which). Material for sequencing was whole blood. The CDR3 protein is CASDRVQTQPQHF. In DNA, the CDR3 is TGTGCCAGCGACAGGGTCCAAACTCAGCCCCAGCATTTT.